This T cell receptor beta chain emerged from a study of patients and donors after allogeneic stem cell transplantation. In its sample, this clonotype was seen a few times. TCRdb re-called the RT-PCR reads through MiXCR, storing one row per CDR3 protein. The repertoire has 90,000 to 120,000 distinct CDR3 sequences, approximately 40% of them found once; the top ten carry around 27%. This CDR3 is built from 11 residues. Germline V gives CDR1 DFQATT, CDR2 SNEGSKA (reference sequence). V lost 2 bases, J lost 8 bases, and 9 bases lay in between. The sample comprised blood, either unsorted or a sorted T cell fraction (not recorded which). V usage is TRBV20-1 and J usage is TRBJ1-2; D gene unclear. The clonotype comes from a human donor who was either an allogeneic HSCT recipient or a stem cell or donor lymphocyte infusion donor (not recorded which). It is not recorded whose cells these are; they may come from a transplant donor. The CDR3 region is CSARRLGGYTF. As DNA, the CDR3 is TGCAGTGCTAGAAGATTGGGAGGCTACACCTTC.